Listed here are 32 T cell receptor beta chains from one sample, sequenced in a study of CD8 T cells in Susac syndrome. RNA amounts of about 0.5 to 1 ug underwent reverse transcription with random hexamers. TCRdb called the immunoSEQ multiplex PCR reads again in MiXCR, with one record for every CDR3 protein. This sample has about 210,000 distinct CDR3 sequences, with approximately 95% found just once. Sequencing was carried out using CD4+ T cells from PBMCs. Source of these receptors: a human donor in good health.

V and J are TRBV6-5 and TRBJ2-7; D not certain. The CDR3 sequence is 15 residues long. CDR1 MNHEY and CDR2 SVGAGI come from the germline V gene. The V and J ends lost 6 bases and 4 bases respectively, with 19 bases between them. The CDR3 spells CASSQGSLLAYEQYF. As DNA, the CDR3 is TGTGCCAGCAGCCAAGGGTCCTTGCTCGCTTACGAGCAGTACTTC.

V is TRBV5-6 and J is TRBJ2-5; 7 positions match TRBD2. Trimming took 7 bases from V and 1 from J; bases not matched to a gene: 4. This CDR3 comprises 13 residues. Per the germline V gene, CDR1 is SGHDT and CDR2 is YYEEEE. The CDR3 sequence is CASAGDIQETQYF. The DNA of the CDR3 is TGTGCCAGCGCGGGGGATATCCAAGAGACCCAGTACTTC.

The J gene is TRBJ2-6, the V gene TRBV29-1; 11 nucleotides agree with TRBD2. This CDR3 spans 16 amino acids. From germline, CDR1 is SQVTM and CDR2 ANQGSEA. Trimming removed 1 base from V and 4 bases from J; junction bases left unmatched: 3. In DNA, the CDR3 is TGCAGCGTTGAAGCTAGCGGGGGGCTCGGGGCCAACGTCCTGACTTTC. Protein product: CSVEASGGLGANVLTF. Complete variable domain (other parts from reference TRBV29-1 and TRBJ2-6): SAVISQKPSRDICQRGTSLTIQCQVDSQVTMMFWYRQQPGQSLTLIATANQGSEATYESGFVIDKFPISRPNLTFSTLTVSNMSPEDSSIYLCSVEASGGLGANVLTFGAGSRLTVL.

This sequence joins TRBV20-1 and TRBJ1-1; TRBD1 might be the D (5 bases). CDR1 DFQATT and CDR2 SNEGSKA come from the germline V gene (reference sequence). Trimming pared 4 bases from V and 3 bases from J, leaving 12 bases between. The CDR3 is 13 amino acids. CDR3 sequence reads: CSATSSGDTEAFF. CDR3 sequence (DNA): TGCAGTGCTACCTCATCGGGGGACACTGAAGCTTTCTTT.

The chain is built from TRBV6-5 and TRBJ1-5; D is undetermined. Germline V gives CDR1 MNHEY, CDR2 SVGAGI. The CDR3 extends over 13 amino acids. V lost 6 bases to trimming and J lost 2 bases, with 8 bases between them. The DNA for the CDR3 is TGTGCCAGCAGCCCTACCCGCAATCAGCCCCAGCATTTT. It encodes CASSPTRNQPQHF.

This chain links TRBV29-1 with TRBJ2-7; perhaps TRBD2 as D (5 bases). Trimming took off 7 bases at V and 0 bases at J, with 10 bases between the two ends. The CDR3 runs to 12 residues. Germline V lookup: CDR1 SQVTM, CDR2 ANQGSEA. CDR3 region: CSAIRGSYEQYF. The CDR3 DNA follows: TGCAGCGCCATTCGGGGCTCCTACGAGCAGTACTTC.

The chain is built from TRBV24-1 and TRBJ2-2; tentatively, D is TRBD2 (6 bases). Germline assignment: CDR1 KGHDR and CDR2 SFDVKD. This CDR3 spans 15 amino acids. With 9 bases removed from V and 1 base from J, the gap between germline ends came to 14 bases. CDR3 in DNA: TGTGCCACCGGGATAGCGGCGAAGAACACCGGGGAGCTGTTTTTT. Translated, it gives CATGIAAKNTGELFF.

This clonotype came up a few times. The rearrangement links TRBV7-9 to TRBJ2-7; no reliable D call. There are 16 residues in the CDR3. Trimming removed 0 bases at V and 4 bases at J, with 16 bases between. Germline V gene sequence: CDR1 SEHNR, CDR2 FQNEAQ (reference sequence). CDR3 region: CASSLAQDGSAYEQYF. DNA for the CDR3: TGTGCCAGCAGCTTAGCCCAGGATGGGTCGGCGTACGAGCAGTACTTC.

The chain is built from TRBV2 and TRBJ1-5, with TRBD1 matching over 8 bases. This CDR3 spans 18 amino acids. Germline V gene sequence: CDR1 SNHLY, CDR2 FYNNEI. V was clipped by 4 bases and J by 0 bases; unmatched bases: 11. The CDR3 bases are TGTGCCAGCAGTGGGACAGGGAAGGTGGGTTATAGCAATCAGCCCCAGCATTTT. This gives the protein CASSGTGKVGYSNQPQHF. The full variable domain, completed using reference TRBV2 and TRBJ1-5, is EPEVTQTPSHQVTQMGQEVILRCVPISNHLYFYWYRQILGQKVEFLVSFYNNEISEKSEIFDDQFSVERPDGSNFTLKIRSTKLEDSAMYFCASSGTGKVGYSNQPQHFGDGTRLSIL.

The chain uses TRBV7-6 and TRBJ2-3; D is unclear. This CDR3 has 14 residues. CDR1 and CDR2 from the germline V gene are SGHVS and FNYEAQ. V was cut by 3 bases and J by 0 bases, with 7 bases left in between. The CDR3 bases are TGTGCCAGCAGCTTCATGGCTAGCACAGATACGCAGTATTTT. Translation gives CASSFMASTDTQYF.

The rearrangement links TRBV7-8 to TRBJ2-5, with D perhaps matching TRBD1 (6 bases). In germline, CDR1 is SGHVS, CDR2 FQNEAQ. Trimming pared 1 base from V and 5 bases from J, leaving 14 bases between. CDR3 length: 15 residues. The chain's CDR3 is CASSLVNTGTETQYF. The CDR3 nucleotides are TGTGCCAGCAGCTTAGTGAATACAGGGACGGAGACCCAGTACTTC.

V and J are TRBV3-1 and TRBJ2-4; D is unclear. V lost 7 bases and J 0 bases, leaving 22 bases between the germline ends. This CDR3 region has 18 residues. The germline CDR1 and CDR2 sequences are LGHDT and YNNKEL (reference sequence). The CDR3 region has the DNA TGTGCCAGCACCCCCCGACGGAAGGCCTACGAAGCCAAAAACATTCAGTACTTC. Translated: CASTPRRKAYEAKNIQYF.

CDR3 DNA sequence: TGCAGCGCCTGGGACAATGAGCAGTTCTTC. It is translated as CSAWDNEQFF. The genes are TRBV29-1 and TRBJ2-1; the D is unclear. The CDR3 extends over 10 amino acids. Germline-derived CDR1 and CDR2 are SQVTM and ANQGSEA. Between the trimmed V and J ends, which lost 7 bases and 5 bases, there was a span of 6 bases.

This chain connects TRBV30 to TRBJ1-1; D might be TRBD1 (5 bases). Germline V gene sequence: CDR1 GTSNPN, CDR2 SVGIG (reference sequence). V was shortened by 8 bases and J by 6 bases, with 16 bases between the two germline ends. The CDR3 is made up of 12 amino acids. CDR3 sequence: CALGEGQAEAFF. The CDR3 DNA sequence: TGTGCCCTGGGTGAGGGGCAGGCTGAAGCTTTCTTT.

The J gene is TRBJ2-5, the V gene TRBV20-1; D gene uncertain. Germline V gene data show CDR1 as DFQATT and CDR2 as SNEGSKA (reference sequence). The V and J ends lost 5 bases and 5 bases respectively, with 15 bases between them. This CDR3 contains 13 residues. CDR3 residues: CSAGLVLGETQYF. CDR3 coding DNA: TGCAGTGCTGGCCTCGTCTTAGGGGAGACCCAGTACTTC.

This chain joins TRBV20-1 and TRBJ2-1; no definite D call. Germline V CDR1 and CDR2: DFQATT, SNEGSKA (reference sequence). This CDR3 is built from 13 residues. V gave up 3 bases and J gave up 7 bases, with 13 bases separating them. CDR3 in amino acids: CSASADPENEQFF. The CDR3 DNA follows: TGCAGTGCTAGTGCCGACCCAGAGAATGAGCAGTTCTTC.

The J gene is TRBJ1-1, the V gene TRBV29-1; unclear D gene. This CDR3 contains 12 residues. Trimming removed 5 bases from V and 0 bases from J, with 7 bases in between. Germline values: CDR1 SQVTM, CDR2 ANQGSEA. CDR3 region: CSVLILNTEAFF. The CDR3 coding sequence is TGCAGCGTTCTGATTCTGAACACTGAAGCTTTCTTT.

The V call is TRBV20-1, the J call TRBJ2-7; maybe TRBD2 (5 bases). V gave up 3 bases and J gave up 0 bases, with 12 bases separating them. Germline CDR1 and CDR2: DFQATT and SNEGSKA (reference sequence). CDR3 length: 14 amino acids. The CDR3, as DNA: TGCAGTGCTAGCCCGGACTGTCGCTCCTACGAGCAGTACGTC. Its protein is CSASPDCRSYEQYV.

Here the CDR3 reads CASSFPGQGARETQYF. The CDR3 nucleotides read TGTGCCAGCAGCTTCCCGGGACAGGGGGCACGGGAGACCCAGTACTTC. V is TRBV7-3 and J is TRBJ2-5; 12 bases fit TRBD1. Trimming removed 3 bases from V and 5 bases from J; junction bases left unmatched: 7. Germline CDR1 and CDR2: SGHTA and FQGTGA. There are 16 residues in the CDR3.

The chain carries TRBV20-1 and TRBJ1-2; 11 nucleotides match TRBD1. V trimming: 5 bases; J trimming: 4 bases; junction bases outside the gene matches: 3. Germline V gene lookup returns CDR1 DFQATT and CDR2 SNEGSKA (reference sequence). The CDR3 loop spans 13 amino acids. The DNA for the CDR3 is TGCAGTGCTGGGACAGGGGGTTTCTATGGCTACACCTTC. Translating gives CSAGTGGFYGYTF.

This clonotype has just one count. The chain recombines TRBV9 with TRBJ2-1, with D perhaps TRBD1 or TRBD2 (5 bases each). V was clipped by 3 bases and J by 2 bases, with 15 bases between them. From germline, CDR1 is SGDLS and CDR2 YYNGEE. There are 16 residues in the CDR3. CDR3 coding DNA: TGTGCCAGCAGCGCCTCCCCACCGGGGCCCTACAATGAGCAGTTCTTC. Translation: CASSASPPGPYNEQFF.

J is TRBJ2-2 and V is TRBV2; 12 bases map to TRBD2. Germline CDR1 and CDR2: SNHLY and FYNNEI. V was pared by 10 bases and J by 2 bases, with 5 bases of the junction left unmatched. There are 15 residues in the CDR3. CDR3 sequence reads: CAIRTSGANTGELFF. CDR3 DNA sequence: TGTGCCATACGGACTAGCGGGGCCAACACCGGGGAGCTGTTTTTT.

V and J are TRBV29-1 and TRBJ2-3, with D perhaps TRBD2 (6 bases). Germline assignment: CDR1 SQVTM and CDR2 ANQGSEA. The CDR3 extends over 14 amino acids. The V end was cut by 5 bases, the J end by 2 bases, with 14 bases between. CDR3: CSVRSAGHTDTQYF. The CDR3 DNA reads as TGCAGCGTTAGATCGGCGGGGCACACAGATACGCAGTATTTT.

This clonotype was counted only a few times. The chain uses TRBV9 and TRBJ2-1, with D possibly TRBD1 on 6 matching bases. The germline gives CDR1 SGDLS, CDR2 YYNGEE. This CDR3 contains 15 residues. V lost 3 bases and J lost 3, with 13 bases in between. The CDR3 coding sequence is TGTGCCAGCAGCGCGAGGGCAGGGGTCTACAATGAGCAGTTCTTC. This sequence encodes CASSARAGVYNEQFF.

The J gene is TRBJ2-5, the V gene TRBV5-4, with D hard to call. With 0 bases removed from V and 9 bases from J, the gap between germline ends came to 6 bases. The germline gives CDR1 SGHNT, CDR2 YYREEE (reference sequence). The CDR3 has 11 amino acids. The CDR3 bases are TGTGCCAGCAGCTTGGCCCGCCCCCAGTACTTC. Translated, it gives CASSLARPQYF.

The chain is built from TRBV29-1 and TRBJ2-3; D is undetermined. V lost 1 base to trimming and J lost 2 bases, with 7 bases between them. The CDR3 extends over 13 amino acids. CDR1 is SQVTM, CDR2 ANQGSEA, per germline. CDR3 loop: CSVEAHLTDTQYF. The CDR3 DNA reads TGCAGCGTTGAAGCCCACCTCACAGATACGCAGTATTTT.

V and J are TRBV6-6 and TRBJ2-7; D may be TRBD1 or TRBD2 (5 bases each). The CDR3 sequence is 14 residues long. CDR1 is MNHNY, CDR2 SVGAGI, per germline (reference sequence). The ends were cut back, 6 bases at V and 2 bases at J, with 14 bases in the middle. The CDR3 region is CASRLSGTPYEQYF. DNA for the CDR3: TGTGCCAGCAGACTCTCCGGGACCCCCTACGAGCAGTACTTC.

V gene TRBV3-1 combines with J gene TRBJ2-4, with unresolved D. The V gene lost 4 bases and the J gene lost 8 bases, with 18 bases spanning the gap. CDR1 LGHDT and CDR2 YNNKEL come from the germline V gene (reference sequence). This CDR3 contains 15 residues. The CDR3 bases are TGTGCCAGCAGCCGCCGGGTCGGAAGTACGGACATTCAGTACTTC. Translating it yields CASSRRVGSTDIQYF.

The count of this clonotype is one. The genes are TRBV7-2 and TRBJ2-5; D remains ambiguous. V was clipped by 5 bases and J by 5 bases, with 12 bases between them. The CDR3 has 13 amino acids. From germline, CDR1 is SGHTA and CDR2 FQGNSA. The CDR3 bases are TGTGCCAGCAGCCGGGCCTGGGTGGAGACCCAGTACTTC. Protein product: CASSRAWVETQYF.

The chain employs TRBV3-1 and TRBJ2-7; the D gene is possibly TRBD2 (6 bases). The V gene lost 6 bases and the J gene lost 4 bases, with 19 bases spanning the gap. The CDR3 extends over 15 amino acids. Germline V CDR1 and CDR2: LGHDT, YNNKEL (reference sequence). DNA of the CDR3: TGTGCCAGCAGTCCTAGGGGAGGCGCCGGGTACGAGCAGTACGTC. This gives the protein CASSPRGGAGYEQYV.

This rearrangement joins TRBV7-9 to TRBJ1-2, with no clear D. V lost 2 bases, J lost 7 bases, and 8 bases lay in between. Germline V gene data show CDR1 as SEHNR and CDR2 as FQNEAQ (reference sequence). The CDR3 is made up of 12 amino acids. The CDR3 region has the DNA TGTGCCAGCAGCTTAAAGGATTTTGGCTACACCTTC. Its protein is CASSLKDFGYTF.

The chain links TRBV5-1 to TRBJ1-3; D gene uncertain. Trimming cost V 4 bases and J 2 bases, with 16 bases left between them. The V gene's germline CDR1 is SGHRS and CDR2 YFSETQ. The CDR3 totals 16 residues. For the CDR3, the DNA is TGCGCCAGCAGCGAACACCGACCGCGTCCTGGAAACACCATATATTTT. It specifies CASSEHRPRPGNTIYF. Together with reference TRBV5-1 and TRBJ1-3, the CDR3 gives the full variable domain: KAGVTQTPRYLIKTRGQQVTLSCSPISGHRSVSWYQQTPGQGLQFLFEYFSETQRNKGNFPGRFSGRQFSNSRSEMNVSTLELGDSALYLCASSEHRPRPGNTIYFGEGSWLTVV.